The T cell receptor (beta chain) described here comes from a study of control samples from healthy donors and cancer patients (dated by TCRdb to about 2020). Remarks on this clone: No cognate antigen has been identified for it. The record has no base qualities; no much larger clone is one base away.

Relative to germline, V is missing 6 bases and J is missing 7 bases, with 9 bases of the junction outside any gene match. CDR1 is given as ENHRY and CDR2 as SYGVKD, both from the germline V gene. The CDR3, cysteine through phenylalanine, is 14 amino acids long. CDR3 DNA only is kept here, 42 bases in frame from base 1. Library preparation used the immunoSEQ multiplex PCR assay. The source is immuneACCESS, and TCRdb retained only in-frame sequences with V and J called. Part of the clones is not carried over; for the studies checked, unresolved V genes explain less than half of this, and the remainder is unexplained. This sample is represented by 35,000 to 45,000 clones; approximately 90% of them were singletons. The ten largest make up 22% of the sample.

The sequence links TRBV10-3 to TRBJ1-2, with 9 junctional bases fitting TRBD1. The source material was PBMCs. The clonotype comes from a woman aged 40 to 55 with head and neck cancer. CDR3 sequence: CAIRPGQGESGYTF. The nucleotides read TGTGCCATCAGACCGGGACAGGGAGAATCTGGCTACACCTTC.